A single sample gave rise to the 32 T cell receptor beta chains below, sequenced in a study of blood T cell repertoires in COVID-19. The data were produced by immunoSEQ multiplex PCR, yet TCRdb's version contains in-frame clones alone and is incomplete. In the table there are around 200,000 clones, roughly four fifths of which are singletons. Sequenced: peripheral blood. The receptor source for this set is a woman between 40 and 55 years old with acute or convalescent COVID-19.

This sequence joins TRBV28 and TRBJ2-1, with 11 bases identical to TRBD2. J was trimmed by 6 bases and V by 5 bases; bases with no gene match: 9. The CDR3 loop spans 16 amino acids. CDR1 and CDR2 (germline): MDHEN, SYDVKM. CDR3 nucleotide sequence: TGTGCCAGCAGTGCGGCGGGACTAGCGGCCTCCAATGAGCAGTTCTTC. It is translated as CASSAAGLAASNEQFF.

The chain's CDR3 is CASRSGTGDLIGRPQHF. In DNA, the CDR3 is TGTGCCAGTAGATCCGGGACAGGGGATTTGATTGGGCGGCCCCAGCATTTT. The rearrangement uses TRBV19 and TRBJ1-5; TRBD1 matches at 10 bases. Unmatched junction bases numbered 17, after V lost 6 bases and J lost 9 bases. The CDR3 runs 17 residues. From germline, CDR1 is LNHDA and CDR2 SQIVND (reference sequence).

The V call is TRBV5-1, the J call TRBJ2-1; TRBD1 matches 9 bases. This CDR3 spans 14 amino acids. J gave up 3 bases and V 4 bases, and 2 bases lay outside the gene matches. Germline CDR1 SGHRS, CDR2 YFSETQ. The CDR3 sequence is CASSEDRGYNEQFF. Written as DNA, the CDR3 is TGCGCCAGCAGCGAGGACAGGGGCTACAATGAGCAGTTCTTC.

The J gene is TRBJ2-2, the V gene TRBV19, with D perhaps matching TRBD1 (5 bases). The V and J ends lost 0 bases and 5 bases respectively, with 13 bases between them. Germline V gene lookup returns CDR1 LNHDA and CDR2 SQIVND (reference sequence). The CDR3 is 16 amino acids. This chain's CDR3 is CASSIEGRGKTGELFF. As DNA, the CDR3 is TGTGCCAGTAGTATAGAGGGAAGGGGAAAGACCGGGGAGCTGTTTTTT.

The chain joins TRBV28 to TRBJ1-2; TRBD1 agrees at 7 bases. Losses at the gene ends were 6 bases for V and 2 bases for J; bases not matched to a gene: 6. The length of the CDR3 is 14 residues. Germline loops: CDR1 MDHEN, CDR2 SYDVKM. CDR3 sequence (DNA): TGTGCCAGCAGGACGGGACAGAGAAACTATGGCTACACCTTC. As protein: CASRTGQRNYGYTF.

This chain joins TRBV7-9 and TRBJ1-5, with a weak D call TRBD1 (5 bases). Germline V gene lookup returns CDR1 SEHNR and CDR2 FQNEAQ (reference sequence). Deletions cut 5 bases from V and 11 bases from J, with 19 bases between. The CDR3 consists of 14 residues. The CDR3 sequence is CASSPMERAGAQHF. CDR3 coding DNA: TGTGCCAGCAGCCCAATGGAGCGAGCGGGGGCCCAGCATTTT.

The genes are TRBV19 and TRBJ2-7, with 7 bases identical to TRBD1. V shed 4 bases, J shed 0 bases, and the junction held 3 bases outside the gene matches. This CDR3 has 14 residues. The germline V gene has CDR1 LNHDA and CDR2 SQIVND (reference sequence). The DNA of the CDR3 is TGTGCCAGTAGTAGGGGACAGCACTCCTACGAGCAGTACTTC. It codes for CASSRGQHSYEQYF.

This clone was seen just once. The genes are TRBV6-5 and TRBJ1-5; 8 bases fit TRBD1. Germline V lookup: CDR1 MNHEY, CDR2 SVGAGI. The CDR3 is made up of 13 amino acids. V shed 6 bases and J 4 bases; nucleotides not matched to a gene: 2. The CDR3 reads CASRRTGNQPQHF. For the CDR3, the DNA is TGTGCCAGCAGACGGACAGGGAATCAGCCCCAGCATTTT.

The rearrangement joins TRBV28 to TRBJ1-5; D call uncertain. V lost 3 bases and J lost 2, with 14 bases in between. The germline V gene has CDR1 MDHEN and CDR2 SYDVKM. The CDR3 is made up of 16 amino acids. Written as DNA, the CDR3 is TGTGCCAGCAGTTTTTCACCCCCTGAGGGCAATCAGCCCCAGCATTTT. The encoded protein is CASSFSPPEGNQPQHF.

The CDR3: CASSEGPQETQYF. DNA of the CDR3: TGTGCCAGCAGTGAAGGTCCACAAGAGACCCAGTACTTC. The gene calls are TRBV6-1 and TRBJ2-5; D remains unclear. V was cut by 1 base and J by 2 bases, with 5 bases left in between. CDR3 size: 13 residues. Germline V lookup: CDR1 MNHNS, CDR2 SASEGT.

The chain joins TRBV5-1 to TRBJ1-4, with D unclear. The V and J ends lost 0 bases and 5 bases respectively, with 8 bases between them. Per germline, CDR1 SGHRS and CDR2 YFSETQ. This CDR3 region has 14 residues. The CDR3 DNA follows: TGCGCCAGCAGCTTGGATTCGGGGAATGAAAAACTGTTTTTT. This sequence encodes CASSLDSGNEKLFF.

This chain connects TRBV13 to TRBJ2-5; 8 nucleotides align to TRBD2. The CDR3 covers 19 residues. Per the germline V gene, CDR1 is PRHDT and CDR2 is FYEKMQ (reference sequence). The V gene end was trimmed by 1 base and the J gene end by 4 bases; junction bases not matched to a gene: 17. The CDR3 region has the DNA TGTGCCAGCAGCTTAGTCGGTTTGGCGGGAGGAGGGGACGGAGAGACCCAGTACTTC. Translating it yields CASSLVGLAGGGDGETQYF.

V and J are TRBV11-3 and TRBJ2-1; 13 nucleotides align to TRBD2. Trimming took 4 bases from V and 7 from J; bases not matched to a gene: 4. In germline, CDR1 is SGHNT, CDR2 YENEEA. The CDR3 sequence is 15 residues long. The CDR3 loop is CASSSTSGRANEQFF. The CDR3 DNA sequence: TGTGCCAGCAGCTCCACTAGCGGGAGGGCTAATGAGCAGTTCTTC.

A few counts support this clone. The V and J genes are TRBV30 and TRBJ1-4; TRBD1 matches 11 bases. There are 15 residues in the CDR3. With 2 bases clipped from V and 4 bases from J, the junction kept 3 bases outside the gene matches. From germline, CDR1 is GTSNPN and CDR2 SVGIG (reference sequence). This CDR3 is CAWSRGTGGNEKLFF. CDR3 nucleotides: TGTGCCTGGAGTAGAGGGACAGGGGGTAATGAAAAACTGTTTTTT.

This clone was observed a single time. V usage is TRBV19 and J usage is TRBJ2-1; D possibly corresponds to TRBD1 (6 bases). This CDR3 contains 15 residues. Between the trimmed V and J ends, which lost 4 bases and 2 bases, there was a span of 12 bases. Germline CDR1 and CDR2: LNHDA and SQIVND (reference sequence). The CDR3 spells CASSRQGPTYNEQFF. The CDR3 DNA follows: TGTGCCAGTAGTAGGCAGGGGCCTACCTACAATGAGCAGTTCTTC.

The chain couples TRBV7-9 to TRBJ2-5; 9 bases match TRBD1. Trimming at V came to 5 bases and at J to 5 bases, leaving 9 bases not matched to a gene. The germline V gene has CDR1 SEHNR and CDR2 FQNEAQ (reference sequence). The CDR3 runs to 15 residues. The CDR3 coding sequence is TGTGCCAGCAGCGCTCCCGGACAGGGGACGGAGACCCAGTACTTC. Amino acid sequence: CASSAPGQGTETQYF.

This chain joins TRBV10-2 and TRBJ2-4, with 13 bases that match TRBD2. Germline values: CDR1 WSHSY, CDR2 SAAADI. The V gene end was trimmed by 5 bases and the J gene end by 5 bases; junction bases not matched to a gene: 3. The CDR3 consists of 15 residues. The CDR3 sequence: CASSTSGGAQNIQYF. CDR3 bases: TGCGCCAGCAGTACTAGCGGGGGGGCCCAAAACATTCAGTACTTC.

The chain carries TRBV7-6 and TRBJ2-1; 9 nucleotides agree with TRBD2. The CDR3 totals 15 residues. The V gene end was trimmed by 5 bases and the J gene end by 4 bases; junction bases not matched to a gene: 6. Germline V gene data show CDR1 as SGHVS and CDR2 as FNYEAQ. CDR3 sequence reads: CASSPAGGGYNEQFF. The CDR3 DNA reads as TGTGCCAGCAGCCCAGCGGGAGGTGGGTACAATGAGCAGTTCTTC.

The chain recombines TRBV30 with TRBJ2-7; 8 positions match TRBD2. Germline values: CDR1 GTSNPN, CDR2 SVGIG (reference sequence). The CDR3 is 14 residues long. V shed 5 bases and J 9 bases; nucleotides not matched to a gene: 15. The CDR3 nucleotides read TGTGCCTGGCAGATAGCGGGACCATTAGGACCGCAGTACTTC. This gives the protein CAWQIAGPLGPQYF.

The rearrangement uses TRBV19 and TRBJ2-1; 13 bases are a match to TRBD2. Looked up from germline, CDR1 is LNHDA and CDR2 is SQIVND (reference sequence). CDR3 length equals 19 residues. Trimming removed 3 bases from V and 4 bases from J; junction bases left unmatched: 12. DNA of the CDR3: TGTGCCAGTAGTATCCAGACTAGCGGGGGGATGCTACCGTACAATGAGCAGTTCTTC. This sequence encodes CASSIQTSGGMLPYNEQFF. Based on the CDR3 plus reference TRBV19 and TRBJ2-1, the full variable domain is DGGITQSPKYLFRKEGQNVTLSCEQNLNHDAMYWYRQDPGQGLRLIYYSQIVNDFQKGDIAEGYSVSREKKESFPLTVTSAQKNPTAFYLCASSIQTSGGMLPYNEQFFGPGTRLTVL.

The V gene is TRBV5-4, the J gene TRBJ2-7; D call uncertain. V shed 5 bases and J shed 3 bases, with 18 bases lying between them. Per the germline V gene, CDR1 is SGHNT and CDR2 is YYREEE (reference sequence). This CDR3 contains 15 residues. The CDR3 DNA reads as TGTGCCAGCAGTTCTCCGGGTCCCTTATTCTACGAGCAGTACTTC. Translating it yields CASSSPGPLFYEQYF.

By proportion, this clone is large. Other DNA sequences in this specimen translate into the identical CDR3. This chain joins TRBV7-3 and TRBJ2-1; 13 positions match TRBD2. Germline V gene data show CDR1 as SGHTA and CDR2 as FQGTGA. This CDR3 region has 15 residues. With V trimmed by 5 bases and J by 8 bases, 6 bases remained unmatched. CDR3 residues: CASSRLAGGVDEQFF. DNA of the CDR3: TGTGCCAGCAGCCGACTAGCGGGGGGTGTGGATGAGCAGTTCTTC.

The CDR3 region is CASSYPGQGQNNEQFF. The CDR3 nucleotides are TGTGCCAGCAGTTACCCGGGACAGGGTCAAAACAATGAGCAGTTCTTC. V and J are TRBV6-5 and TRBJ2-1, with 9 positions matching TRBD1. V lost 2 bases, J lost 5 bases, and 7 bases stayed unmatched. The CDR3 spans 16 residues. Per the germline V gene, CDR1 is MNHEY and CDR2 is SVGAGI.

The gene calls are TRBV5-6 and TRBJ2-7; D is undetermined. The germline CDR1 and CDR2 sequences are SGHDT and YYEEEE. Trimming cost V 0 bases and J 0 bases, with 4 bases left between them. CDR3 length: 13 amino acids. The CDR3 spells CASSLAGSYEQYF. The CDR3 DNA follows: TGTGCCAGCAGCTTGGCCGGCTCCTACGAGCAGTACTTC.

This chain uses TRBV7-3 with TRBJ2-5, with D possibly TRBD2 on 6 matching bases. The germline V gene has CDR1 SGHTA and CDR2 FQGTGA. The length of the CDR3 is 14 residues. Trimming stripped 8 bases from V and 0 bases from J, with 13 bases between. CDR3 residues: CASAPRGNQETQYF. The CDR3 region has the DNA TGTGCCAGCGCGCCCCGGGGGAACCAAGAGACCCAGTACTTC. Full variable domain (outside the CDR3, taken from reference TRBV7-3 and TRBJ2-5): GAGVSQTPSNKVTEKGKYVELRCDPISGHTALYWYRQSLGQGPEFLIYFQGTGAADDSGLPNDRFFAVRPEGSVSTLKIQRTERGDSAVYLCASAPRGNQETQYFGPGTRLLVL.

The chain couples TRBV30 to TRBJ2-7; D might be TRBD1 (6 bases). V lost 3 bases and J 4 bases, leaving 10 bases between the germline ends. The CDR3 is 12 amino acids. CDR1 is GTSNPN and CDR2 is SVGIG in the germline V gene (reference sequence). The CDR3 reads CAWRKDRYEQYF. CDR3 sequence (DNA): TGTGCCTGGAGGAAGGACAGATACGAGCAGTACTTC.

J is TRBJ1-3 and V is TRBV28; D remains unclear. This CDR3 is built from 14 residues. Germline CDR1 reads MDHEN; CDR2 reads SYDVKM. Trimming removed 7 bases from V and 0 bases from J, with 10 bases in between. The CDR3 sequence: CASTFDFSGNTIYF. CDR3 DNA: TGTGCCAGCACTTTTGACTTCTCTGGAAACACCATATATTTT.

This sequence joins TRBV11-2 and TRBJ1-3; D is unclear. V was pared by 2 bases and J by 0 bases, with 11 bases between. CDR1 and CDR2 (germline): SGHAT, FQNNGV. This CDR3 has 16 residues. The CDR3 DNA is TGTGCCAGCAGCTTAATCCTTGGCCTCTCTGGAAACACCATATATTTT. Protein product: CASSLILGLSGNTIYF.

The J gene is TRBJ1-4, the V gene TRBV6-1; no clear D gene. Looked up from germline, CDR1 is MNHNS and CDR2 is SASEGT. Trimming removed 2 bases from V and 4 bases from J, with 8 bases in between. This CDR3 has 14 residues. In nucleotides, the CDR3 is TGTGCCAGCAGTGAACAGGTGTATAATGAAAAACTGTTTTTT. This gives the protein CASSEQVYNEKLFF.

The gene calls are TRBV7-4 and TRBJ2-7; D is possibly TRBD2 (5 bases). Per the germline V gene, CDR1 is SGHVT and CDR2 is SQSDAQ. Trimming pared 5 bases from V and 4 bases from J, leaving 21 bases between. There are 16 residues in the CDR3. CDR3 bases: TGTGCCAGCAGCCCCGGTCCAAACGGAGCGGTTTACGAGCAGTACTTC. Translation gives CASSPGPNGAVYEQYF. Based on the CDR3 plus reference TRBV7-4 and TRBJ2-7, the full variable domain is GAGVSQSPRYKVAKRGRDVALRCDSISGHVTLYWYRQTLGQGSEVLTYSQSDAQRDKSGRPSGRFSAERPERSVSTLKIQRTEQGDSAVYLCASSPGPNGAVYEQYFGPGTRLTVT.

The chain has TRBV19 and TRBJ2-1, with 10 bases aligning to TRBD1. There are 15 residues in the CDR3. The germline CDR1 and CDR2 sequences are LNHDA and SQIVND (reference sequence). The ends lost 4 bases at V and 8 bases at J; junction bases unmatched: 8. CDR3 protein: CASSTRDRGYDEQFF. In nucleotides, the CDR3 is TGTGCCAGTAGTACCCGGGACAGGGGTTACGATGAGCAGTTCTTC. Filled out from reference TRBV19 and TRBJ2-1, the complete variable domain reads DGGITQSPKYLFRKEGQNVTLSCEQNLNHDAMYWYRQDPGQGLRLIYYSQIVNDFQKGDIAEGYSVSREKKESFPLTVTSAQKNPTAFYLCASSTRDRGYDEQFFGPGTRLTVL.

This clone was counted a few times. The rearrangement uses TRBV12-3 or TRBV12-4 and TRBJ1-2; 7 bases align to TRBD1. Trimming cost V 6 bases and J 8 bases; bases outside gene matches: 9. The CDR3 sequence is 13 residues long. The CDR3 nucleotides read TGTGCCAGCAGCACAGACAGGGCGCGAGGCTACACCTTC. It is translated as CASSTDRARGYTF.